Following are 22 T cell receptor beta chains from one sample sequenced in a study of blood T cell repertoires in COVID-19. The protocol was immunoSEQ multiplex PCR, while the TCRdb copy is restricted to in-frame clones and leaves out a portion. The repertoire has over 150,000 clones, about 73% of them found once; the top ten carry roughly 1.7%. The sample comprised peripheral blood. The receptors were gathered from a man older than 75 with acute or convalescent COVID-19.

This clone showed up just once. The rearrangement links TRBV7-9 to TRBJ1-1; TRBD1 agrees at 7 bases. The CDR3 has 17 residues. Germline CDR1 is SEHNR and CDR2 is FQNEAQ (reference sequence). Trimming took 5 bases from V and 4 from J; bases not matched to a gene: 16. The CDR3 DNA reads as TGTGCCAGCAGCCCTATCCTAGGGGGCGCGTTTGGCACTGAAGCTTTCTTT. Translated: CASSPILGGAFGTEAFF.

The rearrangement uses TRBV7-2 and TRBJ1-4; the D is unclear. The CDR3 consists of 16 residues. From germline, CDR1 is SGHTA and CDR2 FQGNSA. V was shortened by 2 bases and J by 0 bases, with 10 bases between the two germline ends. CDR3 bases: TGTGCCAGCAGCTTACAGGTGACGGCAACTAATGAAAAACTGTTTTTT. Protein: CASSLQVTATNEKLFF.

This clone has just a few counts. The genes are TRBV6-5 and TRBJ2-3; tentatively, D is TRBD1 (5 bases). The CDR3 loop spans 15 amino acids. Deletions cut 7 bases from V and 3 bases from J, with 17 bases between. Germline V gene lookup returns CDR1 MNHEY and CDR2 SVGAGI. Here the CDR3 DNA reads TGTGCCAGCACAAACCCCAGGGCTTTGACAGATACGCAGTATTTT. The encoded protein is CASTNPRALTDTQYF.

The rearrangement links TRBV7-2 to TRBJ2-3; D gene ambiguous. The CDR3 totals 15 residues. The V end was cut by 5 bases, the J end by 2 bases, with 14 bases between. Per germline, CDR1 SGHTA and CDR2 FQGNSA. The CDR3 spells CASSLSTVSTDTQYF. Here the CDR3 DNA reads TGTGCCAGCAGCCTTTCGACTGTATCCACAGATACGCAGTATTTT.

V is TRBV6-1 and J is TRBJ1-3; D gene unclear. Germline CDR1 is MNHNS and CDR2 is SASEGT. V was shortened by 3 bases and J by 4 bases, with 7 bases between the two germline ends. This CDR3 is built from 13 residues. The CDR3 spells CASSESGGNTIYF. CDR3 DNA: TGTGCCAGCAGTGAGAGCGGGGGAAACACCATATATTTT.

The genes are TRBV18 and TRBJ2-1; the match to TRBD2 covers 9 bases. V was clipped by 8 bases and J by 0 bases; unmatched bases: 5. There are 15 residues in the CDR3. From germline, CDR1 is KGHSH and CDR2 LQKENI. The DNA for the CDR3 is TGTGCCAGCACAAGCGGGGGGAGCTCCTACAATGAGCAGTTCTTC. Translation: CASTSGGSSYNEQFF.

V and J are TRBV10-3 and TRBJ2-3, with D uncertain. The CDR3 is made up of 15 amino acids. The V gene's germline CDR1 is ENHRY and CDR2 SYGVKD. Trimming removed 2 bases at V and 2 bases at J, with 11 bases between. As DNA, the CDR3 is TGTGCCATCAGTGAGAAGGTTGGGCTCACAGATACGCAGTATTTT. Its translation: CAISEKVGLTDTQYF.

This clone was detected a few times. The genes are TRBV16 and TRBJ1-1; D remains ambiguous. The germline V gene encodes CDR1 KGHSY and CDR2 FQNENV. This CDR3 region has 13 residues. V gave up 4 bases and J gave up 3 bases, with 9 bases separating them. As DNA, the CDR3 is TGTGCCAGCAGCCTCGACACCTACACTGAAGCTTTCTTT. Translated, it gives CASSLDTYTEAFF.

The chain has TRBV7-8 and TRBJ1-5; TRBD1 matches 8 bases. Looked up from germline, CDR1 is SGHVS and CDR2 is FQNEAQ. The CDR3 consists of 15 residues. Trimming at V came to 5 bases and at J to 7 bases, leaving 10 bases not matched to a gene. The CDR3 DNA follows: TGTGCCAGCAGCCGAGACAGGGGCGGGGGGCAGCCCCAGCATTTT. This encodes CASSRDRGGGQPQHF.

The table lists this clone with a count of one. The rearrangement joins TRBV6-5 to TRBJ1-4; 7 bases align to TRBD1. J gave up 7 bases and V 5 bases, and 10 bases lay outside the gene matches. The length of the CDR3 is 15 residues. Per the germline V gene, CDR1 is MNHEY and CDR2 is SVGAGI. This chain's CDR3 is CASSRVGGAGEKLFF. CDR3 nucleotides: TGTGCCAGCAGTCGTGTAGGGGGCGCGGGTGAAAAACTGTTTTTT.

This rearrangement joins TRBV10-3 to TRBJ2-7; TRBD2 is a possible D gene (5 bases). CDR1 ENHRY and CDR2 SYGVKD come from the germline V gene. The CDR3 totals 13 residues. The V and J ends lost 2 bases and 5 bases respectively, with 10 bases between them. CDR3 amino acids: CAISEVGVNEQYF. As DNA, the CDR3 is TGTGCCATCAGTGAGGTCGGGGTAAACGAGCAGTACTTC.

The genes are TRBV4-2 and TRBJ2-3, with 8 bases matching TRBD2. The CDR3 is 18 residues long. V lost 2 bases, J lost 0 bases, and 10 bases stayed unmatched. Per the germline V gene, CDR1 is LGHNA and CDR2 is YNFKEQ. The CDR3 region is CASSQHPTSGVSTDTQYF. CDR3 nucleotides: TGTGCCAGCAGCCAACACCCCACTAGCGGCGTTAGCACAGATACGCAGTATTTT.

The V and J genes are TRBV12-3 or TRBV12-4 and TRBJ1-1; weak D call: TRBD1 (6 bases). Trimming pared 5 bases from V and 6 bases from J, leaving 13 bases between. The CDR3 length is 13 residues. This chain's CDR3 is CASSPTWTAEAFF. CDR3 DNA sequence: TGTGCCAGCAGTCCAACCTGGACAGCTGAAGCTTTCTTT.

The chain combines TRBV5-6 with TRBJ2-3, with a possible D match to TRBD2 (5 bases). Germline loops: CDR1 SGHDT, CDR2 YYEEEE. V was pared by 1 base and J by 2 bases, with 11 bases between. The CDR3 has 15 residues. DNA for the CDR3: TGTGCCAGCAGCTTGTTCGGGGAGACCACAGATACGCAGTATTTT. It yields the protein CASSLFGETTDTQYF.

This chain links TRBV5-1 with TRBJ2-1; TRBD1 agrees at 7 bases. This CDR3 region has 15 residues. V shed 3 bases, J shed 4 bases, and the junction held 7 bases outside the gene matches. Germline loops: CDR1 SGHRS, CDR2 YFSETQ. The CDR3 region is CASSYGTAGYNEQFF. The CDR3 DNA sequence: TGCGCCAGCAGCTATGGGACAGCAGGGTACAATGAGCAGTTCTTC.

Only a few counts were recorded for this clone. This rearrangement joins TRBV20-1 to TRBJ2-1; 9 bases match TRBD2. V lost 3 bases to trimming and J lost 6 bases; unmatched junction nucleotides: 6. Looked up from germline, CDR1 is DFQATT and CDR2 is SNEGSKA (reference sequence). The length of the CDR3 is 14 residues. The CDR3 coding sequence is TGCAGTGCTAGTCGGCGGGGGGGCCTCAATGAGCAGTTCTTC. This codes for CSASRRGGLNEQFF.

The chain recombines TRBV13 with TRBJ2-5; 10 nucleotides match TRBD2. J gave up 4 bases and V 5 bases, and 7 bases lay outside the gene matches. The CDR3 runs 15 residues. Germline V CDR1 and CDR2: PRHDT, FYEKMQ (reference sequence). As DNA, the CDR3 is TGTGCCAGCAGCCGGACTAGCGGTGAGGGAGAGACCCAGTACTTC. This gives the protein CASSRTSGEGETQYF. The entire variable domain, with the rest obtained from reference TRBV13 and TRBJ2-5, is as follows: AAGVIQSPRHLIKEKRETATLKCYPIPRHDTVYWYQQGPGQDPQFLISFYEKMQSDKGSIPDRFSAQQFSDYHSELNMSSLELGDSALYFCASSRTSGEGETQYFGPGTRLLVL.

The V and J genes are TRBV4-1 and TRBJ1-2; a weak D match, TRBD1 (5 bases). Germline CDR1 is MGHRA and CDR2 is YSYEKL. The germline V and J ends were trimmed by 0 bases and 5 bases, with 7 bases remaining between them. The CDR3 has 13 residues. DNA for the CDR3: TGCGCCAGCAGCCAAGATAAGGGGTATGGCTACACCTTC. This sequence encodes CASSQDKGYGYTF.

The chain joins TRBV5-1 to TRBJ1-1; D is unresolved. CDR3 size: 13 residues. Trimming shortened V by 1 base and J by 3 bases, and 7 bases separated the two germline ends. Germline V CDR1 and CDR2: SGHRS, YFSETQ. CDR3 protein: CASSLRRDTEAFF. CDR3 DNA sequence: TGCGCCAGCAGCTTGCGCCGGGACACTGAAGCTTTCTTT.

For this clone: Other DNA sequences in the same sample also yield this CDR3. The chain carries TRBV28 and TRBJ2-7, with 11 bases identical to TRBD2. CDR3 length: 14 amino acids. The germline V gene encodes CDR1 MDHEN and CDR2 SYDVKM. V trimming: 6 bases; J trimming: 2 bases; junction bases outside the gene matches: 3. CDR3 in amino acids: CASSRLAGPYEQYV. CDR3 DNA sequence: TGTGCCAGCAGCCGACTAGCGGGGCCCTACGAGCAGTACGTC.

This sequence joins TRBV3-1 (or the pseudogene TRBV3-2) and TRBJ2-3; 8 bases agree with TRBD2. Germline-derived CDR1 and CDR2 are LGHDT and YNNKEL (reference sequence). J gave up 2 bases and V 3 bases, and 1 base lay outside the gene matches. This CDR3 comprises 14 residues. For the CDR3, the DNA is TGTGCCAGCAGCCAGACTAGCGCCACAGATACGCAGTATTTT. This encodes CASSQTSATDTQYF.

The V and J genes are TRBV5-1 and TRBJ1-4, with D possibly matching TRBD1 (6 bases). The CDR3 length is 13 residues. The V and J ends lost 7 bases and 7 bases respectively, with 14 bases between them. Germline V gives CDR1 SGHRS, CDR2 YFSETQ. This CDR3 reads CASSPGVSEKLFF. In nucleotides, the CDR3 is TGCGCCAGCTCACCAGGGGTGAGTGAAAAACTGTTTTTT.